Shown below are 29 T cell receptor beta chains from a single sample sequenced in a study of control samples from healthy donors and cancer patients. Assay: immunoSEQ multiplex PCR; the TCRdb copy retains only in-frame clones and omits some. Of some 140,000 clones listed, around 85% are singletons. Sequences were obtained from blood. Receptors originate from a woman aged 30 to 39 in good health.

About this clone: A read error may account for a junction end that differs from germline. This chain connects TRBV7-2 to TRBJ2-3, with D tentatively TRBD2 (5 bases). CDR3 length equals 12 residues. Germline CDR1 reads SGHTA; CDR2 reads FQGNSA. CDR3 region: CASSLALDTQYF. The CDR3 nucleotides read TGTGCCAGCAGCCTAGCCTTAGATACGCAGTATTTT.

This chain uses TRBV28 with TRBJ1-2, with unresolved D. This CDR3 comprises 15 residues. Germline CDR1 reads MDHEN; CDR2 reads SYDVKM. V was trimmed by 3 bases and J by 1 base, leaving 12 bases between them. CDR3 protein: CASSFSLGYNYGYTF. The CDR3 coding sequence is TGTGCCAGCAGTTTCTCTCTAGGGTATAACTATGGCTACACCTTC.

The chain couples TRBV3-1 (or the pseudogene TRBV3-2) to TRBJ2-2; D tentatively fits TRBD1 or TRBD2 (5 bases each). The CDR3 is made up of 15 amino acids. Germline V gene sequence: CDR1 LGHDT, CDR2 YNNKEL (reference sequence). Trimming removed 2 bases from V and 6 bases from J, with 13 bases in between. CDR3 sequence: CASSQIGEGAGELFF. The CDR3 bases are TGTGCCAGCAGCCAAATCGGGGAAGGGGCCGGGGAGCTGTTTTTT.

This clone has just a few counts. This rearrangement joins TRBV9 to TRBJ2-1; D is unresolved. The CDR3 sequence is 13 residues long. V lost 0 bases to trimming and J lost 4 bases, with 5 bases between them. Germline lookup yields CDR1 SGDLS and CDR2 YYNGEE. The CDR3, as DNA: TGTGCCAGCAGCGTAGCCGGGTACAATGAGCAGTTCTTC. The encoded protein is CASSVAGYNEQFF.

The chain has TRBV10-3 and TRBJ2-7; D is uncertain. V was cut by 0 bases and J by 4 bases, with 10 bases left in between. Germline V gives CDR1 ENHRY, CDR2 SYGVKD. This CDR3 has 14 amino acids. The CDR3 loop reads CAISESGRIYEQYF. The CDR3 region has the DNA TGTGCCATCAGTGAGTCGGGCAGGATTTACGAGCAGTACTTC.

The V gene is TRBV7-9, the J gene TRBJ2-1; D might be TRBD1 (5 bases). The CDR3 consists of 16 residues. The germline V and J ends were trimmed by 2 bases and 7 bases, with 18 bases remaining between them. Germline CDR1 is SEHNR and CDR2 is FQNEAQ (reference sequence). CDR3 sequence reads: CASSLLGQIPTNEQFF. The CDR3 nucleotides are TGTGCCAGCAGCTTATTGGGGCAGATCCCCACTAATGAGCAGTTCTTC.

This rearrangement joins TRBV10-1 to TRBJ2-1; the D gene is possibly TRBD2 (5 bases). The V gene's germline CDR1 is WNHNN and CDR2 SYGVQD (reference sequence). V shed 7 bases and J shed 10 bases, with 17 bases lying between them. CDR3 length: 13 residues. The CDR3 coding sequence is TGCGCCAGCAATCGGGGAAGGCTCAACGAGCAGTTCTTC. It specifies CASNRGRLNEQFF.

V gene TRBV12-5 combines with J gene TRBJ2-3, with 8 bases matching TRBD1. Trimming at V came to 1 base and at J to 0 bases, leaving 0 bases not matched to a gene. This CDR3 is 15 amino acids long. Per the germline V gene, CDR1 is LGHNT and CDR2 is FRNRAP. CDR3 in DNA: TGTGCTAGTGGTTTGGACAGGGGGAGCACAGATACGCAGTATTTT. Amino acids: CASGLDRGSTDTQYF. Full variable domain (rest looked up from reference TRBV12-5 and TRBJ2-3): DARVTQTPRHKVTEMGQEVTMRCQPILGHNTVFWYRQTMMQGLELLAYFRNRAPLDDSGMPKDRFSAEMPDATLATLKIQPSEPRDSAVYFCASGLDRGSTDTQYFGPGTRLTVL.

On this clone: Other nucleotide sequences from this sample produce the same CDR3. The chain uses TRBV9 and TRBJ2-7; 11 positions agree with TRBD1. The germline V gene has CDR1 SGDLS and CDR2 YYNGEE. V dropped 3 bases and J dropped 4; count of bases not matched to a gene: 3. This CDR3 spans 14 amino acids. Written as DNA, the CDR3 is TGTGCCAGCAGCGCCGGGACAGGGGGTTACGAGCAGTACTTC. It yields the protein CASSAGTGGYEQYF.

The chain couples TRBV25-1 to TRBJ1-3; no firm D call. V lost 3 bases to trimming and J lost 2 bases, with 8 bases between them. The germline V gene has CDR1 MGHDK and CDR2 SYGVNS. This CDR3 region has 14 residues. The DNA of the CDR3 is TGTGCCAGCAGTGAGGGCGGACCTGGAAACACCATATATTTT. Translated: CASSEGGPGNTIYF.

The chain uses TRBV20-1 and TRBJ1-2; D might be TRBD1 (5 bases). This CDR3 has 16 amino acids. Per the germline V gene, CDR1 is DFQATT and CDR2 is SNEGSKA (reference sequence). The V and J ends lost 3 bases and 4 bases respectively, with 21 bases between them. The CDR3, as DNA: TGCAGTGCTAGTAATTGGGGGGGAGCGGTAGGCTATGGCTACACCTTC. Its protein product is CSASNWGGAVGYGYTF.

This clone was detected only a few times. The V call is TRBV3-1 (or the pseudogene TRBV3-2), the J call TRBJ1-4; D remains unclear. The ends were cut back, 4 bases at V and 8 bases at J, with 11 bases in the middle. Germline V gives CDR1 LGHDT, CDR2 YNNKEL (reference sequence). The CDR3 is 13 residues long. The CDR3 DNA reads TGTGCCAGCAGCCTTATCGGAGGAGAAAAACTGTTTTTT. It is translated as CASSLIGGEKLFF.

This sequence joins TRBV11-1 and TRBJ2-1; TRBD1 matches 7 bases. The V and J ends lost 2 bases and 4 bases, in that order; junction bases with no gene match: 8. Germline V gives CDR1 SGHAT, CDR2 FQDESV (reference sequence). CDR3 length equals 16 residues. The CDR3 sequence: CASSLPPTGRYNEQFF. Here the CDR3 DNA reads TGTGCCAGCAGCTTACCGCCGACAGGGAGATACAATGAGCAGTTCTTC.

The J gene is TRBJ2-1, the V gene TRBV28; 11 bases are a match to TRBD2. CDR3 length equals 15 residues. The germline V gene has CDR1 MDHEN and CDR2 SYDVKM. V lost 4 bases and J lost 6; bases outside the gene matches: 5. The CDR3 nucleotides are TGTGCCAGCAGTTCCCCCGGGACTAGCGGCAATGAGCAGTTCTTC. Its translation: CASSSPGTSGNEQFF. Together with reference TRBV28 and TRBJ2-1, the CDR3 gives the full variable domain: DVKVTQSSRYLVKRTGEKVFLECVQDMDHENMFWYRQDPGLGLRLIYFSYDVKMKEKGDIPEGYSVSREKKERFSLILESASTNQTSMYLCASSSPGTSGNEQFFGPGTRLTVL.

The CDR3: CASSRRGSSYGYTF. The CDR3 nucleotides read TGTGCCAGCAGCCGCAGGGGATCATCCTATGGCTACACCTTC. This chain uses TRBV7-2 with TRBJ1-2; TRBD1 might be the D (6 bases). With 5 bases removed from V and 4 bases from J, the gap between germline ends came to 14 bases. Germline V gives CDR1 SGHTA, CDR2 FQGNSA. This CDR3 spans 14 amino acids. The complete variable domain, with remaining parts taken from reference TRBV7-2 and TRBJ1-2, reads GAGVSQSPSNKVTEKGKDVELRCDPISGHTALYWYRQSLGQGLEFLIYFQGNSAPDKSGLPSDRFSAERTGGSVSTLTIQRTQQEDSAVYLCASSRRGSSYGYTFGSGTRLTVV.

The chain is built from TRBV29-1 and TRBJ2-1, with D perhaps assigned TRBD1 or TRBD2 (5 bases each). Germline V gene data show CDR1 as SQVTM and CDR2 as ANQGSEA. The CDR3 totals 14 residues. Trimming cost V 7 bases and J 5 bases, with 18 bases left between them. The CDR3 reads CSAAGTRRDNEQFF. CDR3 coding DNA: TGCAGCGCTGCCGGGACGCGACGTGACAATGAGCAGTTCTTC.

The CDR3 region has the DNA TGTGCCAGCAGCTCGGACCCCCCTAACAATCAGCCCCAGCATTTT. Residues: CASSSDPPNNQPQHF. This sequence joins TRBV5-8 and TRBJ1-5; no definite D call. There are 15 residues in the CDR3. Trimming took 3 bases from V and 3 from J, leaving 13 bases between them. The V gene's germline CDR1 is SGHTS and CDR2 YDEGEE.

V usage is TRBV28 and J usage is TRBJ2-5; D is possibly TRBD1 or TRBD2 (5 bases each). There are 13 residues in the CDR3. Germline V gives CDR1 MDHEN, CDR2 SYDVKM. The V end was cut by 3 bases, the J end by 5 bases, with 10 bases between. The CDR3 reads CASSLSGRETQYF. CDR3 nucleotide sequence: TGTGCCAGCAGTTTGTCGGGGCGTGAGACCCAGTACTTC.

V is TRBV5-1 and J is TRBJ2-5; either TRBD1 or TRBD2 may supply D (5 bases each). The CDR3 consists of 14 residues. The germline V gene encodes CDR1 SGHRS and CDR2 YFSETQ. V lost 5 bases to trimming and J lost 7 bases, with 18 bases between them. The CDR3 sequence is CASSSSGLLGTQYF. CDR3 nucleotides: TGCGCCAGCAGTTCGTCGGGGCTCTTAGGGACCCAGTACTTC.

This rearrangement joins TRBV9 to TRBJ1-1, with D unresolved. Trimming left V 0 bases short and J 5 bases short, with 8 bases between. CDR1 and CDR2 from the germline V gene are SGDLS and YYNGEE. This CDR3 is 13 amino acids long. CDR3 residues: CASSVARDTEAFF. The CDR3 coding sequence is TGTGCCAGCAGCGTAGCGAGGGATACTGAAGCTTTCTTT.

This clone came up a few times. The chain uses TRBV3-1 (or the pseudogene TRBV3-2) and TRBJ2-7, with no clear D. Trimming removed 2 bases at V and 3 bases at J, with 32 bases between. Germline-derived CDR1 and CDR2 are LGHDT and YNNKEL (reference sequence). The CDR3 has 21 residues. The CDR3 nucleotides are TGTGCCAGCAGCCAATCGAACGCAAATCATAAGAGTCGCTACCCAAGCTACGAGCAGTACTTC. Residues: CASSQSNANHKSRYPSYEQYF.

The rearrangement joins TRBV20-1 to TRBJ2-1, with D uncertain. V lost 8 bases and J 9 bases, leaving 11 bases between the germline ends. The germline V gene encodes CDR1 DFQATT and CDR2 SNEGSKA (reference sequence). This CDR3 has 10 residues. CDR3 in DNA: TGCAGTCTATTCCGGCGTGAGCAGTTCTTC. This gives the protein CSLFRREQFF.

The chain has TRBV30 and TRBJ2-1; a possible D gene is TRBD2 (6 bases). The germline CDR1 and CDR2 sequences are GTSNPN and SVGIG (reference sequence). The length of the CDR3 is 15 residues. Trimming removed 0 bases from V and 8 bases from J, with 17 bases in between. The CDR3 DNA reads TGTGCCTGGAGTGTACCTGGCGGGACCCTCGATGAGCAGTTCTTC. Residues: CAWSVPGGTLDEQFF.

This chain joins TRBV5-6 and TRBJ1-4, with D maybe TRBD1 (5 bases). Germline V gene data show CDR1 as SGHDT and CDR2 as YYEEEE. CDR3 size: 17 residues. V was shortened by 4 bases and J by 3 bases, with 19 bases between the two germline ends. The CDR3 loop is CASSREVGTGSNEKLFF. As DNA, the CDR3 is TGTGCCAGCAGCCGTGAGGTCGGCACAGGTTCTAATGAAAAACTGTTTTTT. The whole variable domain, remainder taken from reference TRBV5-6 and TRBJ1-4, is DAGVTQSPTHLIKTRGQQVTLRCSPKSGHDTVSWYQQALGQGPQFIFQYYEEEERQRGNFPDRFSGHQFPNYSSELNVNALLLGDSALYLCASSREVGTGSNEKLFFGSGTQLSVL.

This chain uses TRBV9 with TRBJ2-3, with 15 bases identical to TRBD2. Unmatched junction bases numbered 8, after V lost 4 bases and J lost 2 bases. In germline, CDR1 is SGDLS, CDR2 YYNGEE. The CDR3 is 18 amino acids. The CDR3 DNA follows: TGTGCCAGCAGCCCATCGGGACTAGCGGGAGGAATCACAGATACGCAGTATTTT. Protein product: CASSPSGLAGGITDTQYF.

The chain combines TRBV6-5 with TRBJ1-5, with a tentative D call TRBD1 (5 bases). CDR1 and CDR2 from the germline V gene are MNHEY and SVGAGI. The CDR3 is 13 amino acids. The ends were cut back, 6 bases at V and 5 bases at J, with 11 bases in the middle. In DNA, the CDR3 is TGTGCCAGCAGAAAGGGGTTTGATCAGCCCCAGCATTTT. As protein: CASRKGFDQPQHF.

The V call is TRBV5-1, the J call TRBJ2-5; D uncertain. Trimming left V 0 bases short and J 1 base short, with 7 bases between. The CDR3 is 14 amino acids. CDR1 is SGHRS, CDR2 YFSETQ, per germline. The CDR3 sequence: CASSLAAGQETQYF. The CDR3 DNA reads TGCGCCAGCAGCTTGGCGGCCGGCCAAGAGACCCAGTACTTC.

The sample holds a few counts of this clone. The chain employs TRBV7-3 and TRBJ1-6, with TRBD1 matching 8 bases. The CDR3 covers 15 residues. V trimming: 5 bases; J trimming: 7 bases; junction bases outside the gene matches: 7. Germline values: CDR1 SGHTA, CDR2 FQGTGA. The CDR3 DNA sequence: TGTGCCAGCAGCCTACAGGGGGGCGGGAATTCACCCCTCCACTTT. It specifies CASSLQGGGNSPLHF. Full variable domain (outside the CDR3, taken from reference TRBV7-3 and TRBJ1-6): GAGVSQTPSNKVTEKGKYVELRCDPISGHTALYWYRQSLGQGPEFLIYFQGTGAADDSGLPNDRFFAVRPEGSVSTLKIQRTERGDSAVYLCASSLQGGGNSPLHFGNGTRLTVT.

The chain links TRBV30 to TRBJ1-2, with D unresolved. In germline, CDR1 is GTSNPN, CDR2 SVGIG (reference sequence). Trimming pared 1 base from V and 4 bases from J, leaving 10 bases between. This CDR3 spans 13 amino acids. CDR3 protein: CAWSAGRSYGYTF. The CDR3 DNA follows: TGTGCCTGGAGTGCCGGACGGTCCTATGGCTACACCTTC.